This TCR beta chain was documented in a study of T cell responses to AZD1222 COVID-19 vaccine. The assay was immunoSEQ multiplex PCR, and TCRdb's table has in-frame clones only and misses some. The profile shows about 140,000 clones, 70% to 90% of them singletons. CDR1 and CDR2 (germline): LNHDA, SQIVND (reference sequence). The CDR3 spans 12 residues. Deletions cut 6 bases from V and 12 bases from J, with 15 bases between. This chain uses TRBV19 with TRBJ2-1; the D call may be TRBD1 or TRBD2 (5 bases each). The sequenced sample was peripheral blood, obtained on day 0 of AZD1222 vaccination. This receptor was taken from an adult in good health. The CDR3 protein is CASRGVGLTQFF. In DNA form, the CDR3 reads TGTGCCAGTAGGGGGGTGGGGCTGACGCAGTTCTTC.